Sequencing of this TCR beta chain was carried out in a study of Ad26.COV2.S vaccination and SARS-CoV-2 variants. Noted treatment: about 20 received Ad26.COV2.S at low or high dose, single or two shots; about 5 received placebo; per-sample allocation not given. The samples were gathered on day 63 after the first injection of vaccine or placebo. Overall study findings and caveats: It was vaccine recipients, not placebo recipients, who had the higher spike-specific TCR breadth. The TCR-based breadth and depth measures might underestimate overall T cell responses.

Generated by immunoSEQ multiplex PCR, the TCRdb table keeps only in-frame clones and is missing some. The sample lists some 480,000 clones, around 90% occurring once. Comments on this clone: Its target is not known.

Sequences were derived from peripheral blood, sampled in a trial of Ad26.COV2.S vaccine versus placebo. The receptor comes from a person between 18 and 60 years old who received the Ad26.COV2.S COVID-19 vaccine or a placebo.

The CDR3: CASAGRLNPTEAFF. CDR3 DNA sequence: TGTGCCAGCGCCGGGCGGCTTAACCCCACTGAAGCTTTCTTT. The rearrangement links TRBV19 to TRBJ1-1; D uncertain. Germline-derived CDR1 and CDR2 are LNHDA and SQIVND (reference sequence). The V gene lost 9 bases and the J gene lost 4 bases, with 18 bases spanning the gap. CDR3 length equals 14 residues.